This T cell receptor (beta chain) was documented in a study of shared clonotypes between healthy human individuals. The CDR3 is 13 amino acids. CDR1 SGHTA and CDR2 FQGTGA come from the germline V gene. Trimming cost V 3 bases and J 10 bases, with 13 bases left between them. Splitting the CD4+ cells yielded a CD45RA+ naive subset and a CD45RA-negative memory subset. Clones were read by immunoSEQ multiplex PCR, and TCRdb kept only the in-frame ones, dropping some. The sample has about 2.3 million clones, 85% to 95% seen once; the top ten hold 0.39%. Sequencing was carried out using naive CD4+ T cells from PBMCs. The sample's subset: CD45RA+ positively selected. The chain employs TRBV7-3 and TRBJ2-1; the D gene is possibly TRBD2 (7 bases). The receptor was isolated from a man between 18 and 29 years old in good health. Some clones in this sample may be carry-over from other donors' samples. The CDR3 nucleotides read TGTGCCAGCAGCTTCGGCGGGGGCCGAGAGCAGTTCTTC. Its translation: CASSFGGGREQFF.